This TCR beta chain was observed in a study of shared clonotypes between healthy human individuals. This CDR3 has 15 residues. Germline CDR1 is LNHDA and CDR2 is SQIVND (reference sequence). The V end was cut by 3 bases, the J end by 0 bases, with 12 bases between. CD45RO-negative, CCR7-positively selected cells formed the naive CD8 fraction, excluding terminally differentiated effector memory CD45RA+ cells. The repertoire was sequenced with immunoSEQ multiplex PCR; TCRdb's copy has only in-frame clones and lacks some. There are roughly 590,000 clones in the sample; around 95% occur only once, and 0.11% lies in the top ten.

Sequenced: naive CD8+ T cells sorted from blood. The sequence derives from a woman in her twenties or thirties in good health. This rearrangement joins TRBV19 to TRBJ2-7; D possibly corresponds to TRBD2 (6 bases). The CDR3 nucleotides read TGTGCCAGTAGTATGTCAGATAGCGGCTCCTACGAGCAGTACTTC. Translation: CASSMSDSGSYEQYF.